Listed below are T cell receptor beta chains from one sample, sequenced in a study of post-analysis software for immune sequencing data. TCRdb itself ran the PCR reads through MiXCR, one entry per CDR3 protein. The table lists roughly 540,000 distinct CDR3 sequences, around 34% of them singletons. Sequenced input: blood. Receptor source: a girl aged 2-17 years with multiple sclerosis. CDR3s include the opening cysteine and the closing phenylalanine or tryptophan. Fields, in order: clone size, D gene, J gene, V gene, CDR3 protein, CDR3 DNA. The D gene is left open where the match is weak. Rows may omit the clone size; those that give it use once, few, many or a size class.

NA	TRBD2	TRBJ2-3	TRBV7-8	CASSLGLAGGTTSPDTQYF	TGTGCCAGCAGCTTGGGACTAGCGGGGGGAACCACCTCCCCAGATACGCAGTATTTT
NA	TRBD1	TRBJ2-3	TRBV6-5	CTSSRDRADTQYF	TGTACCAGCAGTAGAGACAGGGCCGATACGCAGTATTTT
many	TRBD2	TRBJ2-5	TRBV11-2	CASSPTGAGDYIGTQYF	TGTGCCAGCAGCCCAACCGGGGCGGGAGACTACATTGGGACCCAGTACTTC
NA	NA	TRBJ2-2	TRBV10-3	CAISDPTGSTGELFF	TGTGCCATCAGTGACCCGACGGGCTCCACCGGGGAGCTGTTTTTT
few	NA	TRBJ1-6	TRBV3-1	CASRLSLVNSPLHF	TGTGCCAGCAGGCTCTCCTTGGTTAATTCACCCCTCCACTTT
NA	NA	TRBJ2-3	TRBV7-3	CASSLTPGPSTDTQYF	TGTGCCAGCAGCTTAACGCCCGGGCCCAGCACAGATACGCAGTATTTT
NA	NA	TRBJ2-5	TRBV5-5	CASSPQGPLQETQYF	TGTGCCAGCAGCCCACAGGGTCCTCTTCAAGAGACCCAGTACTTC
NA	NA	TRBJ2-1	TRBV5-1	CASSLGGLSDYNEQFF	TGCGCCAGCAGCCTAGGCGGACTCTCAGACTACAATGAGCAGTTCTTC
NA	TRBD1	TRBJ1-6	TRBV6-1	CASSWDSSNSPLHF	TGTGCCAGCAGTTGGGACAGTTCGAATTCACCCCTCCACTTT
NA	NA	TRBJ2-1	TRBV7-3	CASSRYGTNEQFF	TGTGCCAGCAGCAGATACGGGACCAATGAGCAGTTCTTC
NA	TRBD1	TRBJ1-4	TRBV6-6	CASSIRTGRGEKLFF	TGTGCCAGCAGTATTCGGACAGGGAGAGGCGAAAAACTGTTTTTT
few	NA	TRBJ1-4	TRBV20-1	CSANGAGQPSLAEKLFF	TGCAGTGCTAATGGGGCAGGTCAGCCTTCTCTCGCTGAAAAACTGTTTTTT
NA	NA	TRBJ1-4	TRBV5-1	CASSLGVGGEKLFF	TGCGCCAGCAGCTTGGGCGTGGGTGGTGAAAAACTGTTTTTT
NA	TRBD1	TRBJ2-4	TRBV10-3	CAISDAGQVNIQYF	TGTGCCATCTCGGATGCGGGACAGGTGAACATTCAGTACTTC
many	TRBD2	TRBJ2-1	TRBV5-1	CASSLLAGGPNEQFF	TGCGCCAGCAGCTTACTAGCGGGGGGGCCAAATGAGCAGTTCTTC
NA	NA	TRBJ2-3	TRBV25-1	CASSGQTGGTQYF	TGTGCCAGCAGCGGACAGACTGGAGGTACGCAGTATTTT
few	NA	TRBJ2-7	TRBV5-1	CASSLGTPGYEQYF	TGCGCCAGCAGCCTGGGGACGCCAGGCTACGAGCAGTACTTC
few	NA	TRBJ1-1	TRBV7-9	CASSPTPANTEAFF	TGTGCCAGCAGCCCTACGCCGGCTAACACTGAAGCTTTCTTT
few	NA	TRBJ2-1	TRBV6-6	CASSYSLKGNEQFF	TGTGCCAGCAGTTACTCGTTAAAGGGGAATGAGCAGTTCTTC
NA	TRBD1	TRBJ1-2	TRBV7-2	CASSLVRDRGSGYTF	TGTGCCAGCAGCTTAGTTCGGGACAGGGGTTCAGGCTACACCTTC
few	NA	TRBJ2-3	TRBV20-1	CSTRGGKDTQYF	TGCAGCACTCGTGGGGGGAAAGATACGCAGTATTTT
NA	NA	TRBJ1-1	TRBV7-2	CASSSQGGGTEAFF	TGTGCCAGCAGCTCCCAGGGCGGGGGCACTGAAGCTTTCTTT
NA	NA	TRBJ2-3	TRBV5-1	CASSPGATDTQYF	TGCGCCAGCAGCCCCGGGGCGACAGATACGCAGTATTTT
NA	NA	TRBJ1-2	TRBV10-2	CASSETGPYTF	TGCGCCAGCAGTGAAACAGGACCCTACACCTTC
few	NA	TRBJ2-3	TRBV29-1	CSVGPGDTQYF	TGCAGCGTCGGGCCAGGTGATACGCAGTATTTT
NA	NA	TRBJ1-1	TRBV6-6	CASRRTAMNTEAFF	TGTGCCAGCCGCAGGACAGCTATGAACACTGAAGCTTTCTTT
NA	TRBD1	TRBJ1-2	TRBV27	CASTNTGTGLGYTF	TGTGCCAGCACCAACACCGGGACAGGGTTGGGCTACACCTTC
NA	TRBD1	TRBJ1-2	TRBV14	CASSQVPGGGHGYTF	TGTGCCAGCAGCCAAGTCCCAGGGGGAGGCCATGGCTACACCTTC
NA	NA	TRBJ1-1	TRBV5-1	CASSLNTGNMNTEAFF	TGCGCCAGCAGCTTGAATACAGGGAACATGAACACTGAAGCTTTCTTT
few	NA	TRBJ1-2	TRBV27	CASSLGTGDLLGYTF	TGTGCCAGCAGTTTAGGCACAGGCGACCTTTTGGGCTACACCTTC
few	TRBD2	TRBJ2-7	TRBV5-1	CASRQSRGFNNEQYF	TGCGCCAGCAGGCAATCGCGGGGGTTCAACAATGAGCAGTACTTC
NA	TRBD1	TRBJ1-1	TRBV11-1	CASNPTGQTEAFF	TGTGCCAGCAACCCGACAGGGCAGACTGAAGCTTTCTTT
many	TRBD1	TRBJ1-1	TRBV6-5	CASSYVSGQLNTEAFF	TGTGCCAGCAGTTATGTCTCGGGACAGCTGAACACTGAAGCTTTCTTT
few	NA	TRBJ2-1	TRBV20-1	CSARDVSYNEQFF	TGCAGTGCTAGGGACGTAAGCTACAATGAGCAGTTCTTC
few	NA	TRBJ2-5	TRBV10-3	CAISESGRETQYF	TGTGCCATCAGTGAGTCGGGCAGGGAGACCCAGTACTTC
NA	NA	TRBJ2-3	TRBV12-3/TRBV12-4	CASSSPPPDTQYF	TGTGCCAGCAGTTCCCCGCCCCCCGATACGCAGTATTTT
many	TRBD2	TRBJ2-3	TRBV9	CASSVSGGLTDTQYF	TGTGCCAGCAGCGTTAGCGGGGGGCTTACAGATACGCAGTATTTT